What follows are 15 T cell receptor beta chains derived from one specimen sequenced in a study of cytomegalovirus exposure and HLA in healthy donors. The PCR made use of 60 Vbeta and 13 Jbeta primers. Clones were sequenced by immunoSEQ multiplex PCR, and TCRdb holds only the in-frame ones, with some missing. The data show some 120,000 clones, with approximately 80% seen just once and about 0.94% held by the top ten. Sequenced: PBMCs. The origin of the receptors is a human donor in good health.

This chain connects TRBV7-8 to TRBJ2-1, with TRBD2 matching 11 bases. Germline CDR1 is SGHVS and CDR2 is FQNEAQ. V lost 5 bases, J lost 4 bases, and 1 base stayed unmatched. The CDR3 totals 14 residues. The CDR3 here is CASSTSGGYNEQFF. CDR3 in DNA: TGTGCCAGCAGCACTAGCGGGGGATACAATGAGCAGTTCTTC.

The rearrangement joins TRBV28 to TRBJ1-5, with 10 bases aligning to TRBD1. The CDR3 totals 15 residues. Per germline, CDR1 MDHEN and CDR2 SYDVKM. Germline trimming cut 5 bases from V and 4 bases from J; bases unmatched to any gene: 5. Written as DNA, the CDR3 is TGTGCCAGCAGTCCGGGACAGGGGTGGAATCAGCCCCAGCATTTT. This gives the protein CASSPGQGWNQPQHF.

This clone was observed a few times. V usage is TRBV5-8 and J usage is TRBJ1-3; 8 bases are a match to TRBD1. The ends lost 4 bases at V and 0 bases at J; junction bases unmatched: 6. Germline V gives CDR1 SGHTS, CDR2 YDEGEE. The CDR3 is 16 amino acids. This CDR3 reads CASSRTGPFSGNTIYF. CDR3 bases: TGTGCCAGCAGCCGGACAGGGCCCTTCTCTGGAAACACCATATATTTT.

The J gene is TRBJ1-2, the V gene TRBV5-4; TRBD1 might be the D (6 bases). There are 13 residues in the CDR3. V was shortened by 4 bases and J by 8 bases, with 15 bases between the two germline ends. Looked up from germline, CDR1 is SGHNT and CDR2 is YYREEE (reference sequence). The CDR3 bases are TGTGCCAGCAGCCTAACGACAGGTCCGGGCTACACCTTC. Its protein product is CASSLTTGPGYTF.

The rearrangement joins TRBV5-1 to TRBJ2-3, with TRBD2 identical over 13 bases. The CDR3 has 16 amino acids. Germline CDR1 is SGHRS and CDR2 is YFSETQ. V trimming: 4 bases; J trimming: 1 base; junction bases outside the gene matches: 3. CDR3 DNA: TGCGCCAGCAGCCCCGGACTAGCGGGGGGCACAGATACGCAGTATTTT. Translating gives CASSPGLAGGTDTQYF.

There are a few counts of this clone. V gene TRBV19 combines with J gene TRBJ2-7, with TRBD1 matching over 9 bases. This CDR3 has 15 amino acids. V shed 3 bases, J shed 5 bases, and the junction held 8 bases outside the gene matches. CDR1 is LNHDA and CDR2 is SQIVND in the germline V gene (reference sequence). CDR3 region: CASSISGTGPNEQYF. The CDR3 DNA is TGTGCCAGTAGTATCTCCGGGACAGGGCCGAACGAGCAGTACTTC.

V gene TRBV7-2 combines with J gene TRBJ2-7, with 8 bases identical to TRBD1. Germline assignment: CDR1 SGHTA and CDR2 FQGNSA. The CDR3 runs 15 residues. Trimming took 5 bases from V and 0 from J; bases not matched to a gene: 6. In nucleotides, the CDR3 is TGTGCCAGCAGCACGACAGGGGCTAGCTCCTACGAGCAGTACTTC. This gives the protein CASSTTGASSYEQYF.

This clone occurred a few times. The CDR3 reads CASSTSVSSYNEQFF. The CDR3 bases are TGTGCCAGTAGTACGAGCGTGAGCTCCTACAATGAGCAGTTCTTC. The J gene is TRBJ2-1, the V gene TRBV19, with no clear D. Looked up from germline, CDR1 is LNHDA and CDR2 is SQIVND (reference sequence). The V end lost 4 bases, the J end lost 0 bases, and 10 bases lay between the germline ends. The CDR3 is 15 amino acids.

This chain links TRBV28 with TRBJ2-1; D possibly corresponds to TRBD2 (5 bases). Per the germline V gene, CDR1 is MDHEN and CDR2 is SYDVKM. Between the trimmed V and J ends, which lost 2 bases and 6 bases, there was a span of 8 bases. The CDR3 extends over 13 amino acids. CDR3 region: CASSLGGPNEQFF. CDR3 sequence (DNA): TGTGCCAGCAGTTTAGGAGGACCCAATGAGCAGTTCTTC.

This chain uses TRBV2 with TRBJ2-7; 10 positions match TRBD2. CDR1 and CDR2 (germline): SNHLY, FYNNEI. The CDR3 runs 14 residues. V lost 6 bases, J lost 2 bases, and 4 bases stayed unmatched. CDR3 DNA sequence: TGTGCCAGCAGGGCTCTAGCGGGGGCCTACGAGCAGTACTTC. It encodes CASRALAGAYEQYF. Full variable domain (remainder filled in from reference TRBV2 and TRBJ2-7): EPEVTQTPSHQVTQMGQEVILRCVPISNHLYFYWYRQILGQKVEFLVSFYNNEISEKSEIFDDQFSVERPDGSNFTLKIRSTKLEDSAMYFCASRALAGAYEQYFGPGTRLTVT.

The gene calls are TRBV19 and TRBJ1-5, with 7 bases lining up with TRBD1. Germline V gene sequence: CDR1 LNHDA, CDR2 SQIVND (reference sequence). The J segment lost 7 bases and the V segment lost 5 bases, leaving 17 bases of the junction unmatched. This CDR3 spans 17 amino acids. CDR3 residues: CASSPGLKGALGQPQHF. Here the CDR3 DNA reads TGTGCCAGTAGTCCAGGGTTAAAGGGGGCGTTGGGACAGCCCCAGCATTTT.

This sequence joins TRBV4-2 and TRBJ2-1, with D unresolved. The CDR3 extends over 15 amino acids. The V end lost 0 bases, the J end lost 7 bases, and 13 bases lay between the germline ends. CDR1 LGHNA and CDR2 YNFKEQ come from the germline V gene. Written as DNA, the CDR3 is TGTGCCAGCAGCCAAGAATCCTTCACCGGTAATGAGCAGTTCTTC. Translated: CASSQESFTGNEQFF.

The V and J genes are TRBV19 and TRBJ1-5; D is undetermined. Trimming pared 5 bases from V and 5 bases from J, leaving 7 bases between. Germline assignment: CDR1 LNHDA and CDR2 SQIVND (reference sequence). This CDR3 has 12 amino acids. DNA of the CDR3: TGTGCCAGTAGTGCAGGCCATCAGCCCCAGCATTTT. It encodes CASSAGHQPQHF.

V and J are TRBV2 and TRBJ2-7; 7 bases match TRBD2. J was trimmed by 0 bases and V by 6 bases; bases with no gene match: 8. The length of the CDR3 is 15 residues. CDR1 and CDR2 (germline): SNHLY, FYNNEI. The CDR3 loop is CASRGAGKFSYEQYF. CDR3 bases: TGTGCCAGCAGGGGAGCGGGGAAATTCTCCTACGAGCAGTACTTC.

This chain joins TRBV2 and TRBJ2-2; 14 nucleotides line up with TRBD2. J lost 2 bases, V lost 7 bases, and 6 bases had no gene match. CDR3 length: 17 residues. Germline V lookup: CDR1 SNHLY, CDR2 FYNNEI. For the CDR3, the DNA is TGTGCCAGCATAGGACTAGCGGGGGGTCAAAACACCGGGGAGCTGTTTTTT. Translated, it gives CASIGLAGGQNTGELFF.